This TCR beta chain was identified in a study of T cells after yellow fever vaccination. The study's findings and limits: Researchers report a weaker secondary response that nonetheless peaked faster, day 5 versus 15.

To note about this clonotype: The antigen remains unidentified.

Via MiXCR, TCRdb re-called the 5' RACE reads, giving one row per CDR3 protein. The sample lists 150,000 to 200,000 distinct CDR3 sequences; 9.5% to 12% were seen once. The sequencing used CD8+ T cells sorted from PBMCs, collected 15 days after the yellow fever booster vaccination. The source of this sequence is a man aged 18 to 29 who received the YFV17D yellow fever vaccine.

The CDR3 loop is CASGGDRPPLHF. CDR3 nucleotides: TGTGCCAGCGGAGGGGACCGACCACCCCTCCACTTT. The J gene is TRBJ1-6, the V gene TRBV7-9, with D maybe TRBD1 (5 bases). The germline V gene encodes CDR1 SEHNR and CDR2 FQNEAQ (reference sequence). Trimming took off 8 bases at V and 11 bases at J, with 13 bases between the two ends. This CDR3 region has 12 residues. Full variable domain (missing parts from reference TRBV7-9 and TRBJ1-6): DTGVSQNPRHKITKRGQNVTFRCDPISEHNRLYWYRQTLGQGPEFLTYFQNEAQLEKSRLLSDRFSAERPKGSFSTLEIQRTEQGDSAMYLCASGGDRPPLHFGNGTRLTVT.